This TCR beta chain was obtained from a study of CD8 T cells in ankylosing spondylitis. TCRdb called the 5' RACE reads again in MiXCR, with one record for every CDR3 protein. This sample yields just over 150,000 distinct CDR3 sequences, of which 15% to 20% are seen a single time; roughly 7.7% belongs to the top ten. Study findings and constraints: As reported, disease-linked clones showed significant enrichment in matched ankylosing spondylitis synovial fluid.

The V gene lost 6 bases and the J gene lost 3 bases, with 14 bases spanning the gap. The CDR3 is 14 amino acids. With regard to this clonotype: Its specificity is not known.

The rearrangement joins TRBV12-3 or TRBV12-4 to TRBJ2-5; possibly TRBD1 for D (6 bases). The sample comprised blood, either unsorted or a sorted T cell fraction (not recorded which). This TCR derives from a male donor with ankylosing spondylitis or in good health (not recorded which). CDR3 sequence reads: CASSRRTDKETQYF. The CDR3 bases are TGTGCCAGCAGCCGCCGGACAGACAAAGAGACCCAGTACTTC.